The present T cell receptor (beta chain) was sequenced within a study of T cells after yellow fever vaccination. CDR3 length: 16 amino acids. CDR1 is LGHDT and CDR2 is YNNKEL in the germline V gene (reference sequence). The V segment lost 4 bases and the J segment 4 bases; nucleotides outside the gene matches: 6. Many counts were recorded for this clonotype. TCRdb processed the 5' RACE reads anew with MiXCR; each CDR3 protein has one entry. The data contain 150,000 to 200,000 distinct CDR3 sequences, about 6% of them singletons. The chain uses TRBV3-1 and TRBJ2-1, with 11 bases that match TRBD2. This TCR came from a man aged 18-30 years who received the YFV17D yellow fever vaccine. Sequenced material: CD4+ T cells sorted from PBMCs, taken on the day of the first yellow fever vaccination. CDR3 protein: CASSRLAGGRYNEQFF. The CDR3 DNA is TGTGCCAGCAGCCGGCTAGCGGGGGGCCGATACAATGAGCAGTTCTTC.